The present T cell receptor (beta chain) was sequenced within a study of cytomegalovirus exposure and HLA in healthy donors. Trimming shortened V by 1 base and J by 7 bases, and 11 bases separated the two germline ends. CDR3 length equals 14 residues. CDR1 is SGHRS and CDR2 is YFSETQ in the germline V gene. The PCR ran on 60 Vbeta and 13 Jbeta primers. Repertoires were generated with immunoSEQ multiplex PCR, while TCRdb's copy carries only in-frame clones and drops some. The data hold under 130,000 clones, with 60% to 80% observed a single time. The genes are TRBV5-1 and TRBJ2-2; tentatively, D is TRBD1 (5 bases). This clonotype originated in a young man in good health and CMV-seronegative. Sequencing used PBMCs. The CDR3 loop reads CASSLQGFGGELFF. In DNA form, the CDR3 reads TGCGCCAGCAGCTTGCAGGGTTTCGGCGGGGAGCTGTTTTTT.